The clone carrying this T cell receptor beta chain was observed a handful of times. The antigen remains unidentified. This record belongs to a study of CD8+ T cells in alopecia areata. Overall study: Treated patients were given oral tofacitinib, which was dosed at 5 to 10 mg twice daily. Scalp area affected, as a percentage, set the severity score of treated patients. Findings and limits, study-wide: Tofacitinib did not eliminate many expanded lesional clones from scalp or blood. Clonality in lesional scalp, especially alopecia totalis/universalis, exceeded that of normal scalp.

cDNA prepared by RNA extraction and subsequent reverse transcription served as the template for sequencing. TCRdb keeps only in-frame clones here, not all; method: immunoSEQ multiplex PCR. The data hold approximately 170,000 clones, with approximately 56% observed a single time. Treatment: oral pan-JAK inhibitor, 5-10 mg twice daily. The CDR3 extends over 14 amino acids. Trimming cost V 1 base and J 7 bases, with 14 bases left between them. Germline V gene lookup returns CDR1 SQVTM and CDR2 ANQGSEA. V usage is TRBV29-1 and J usage is TRBJ2-4, with D possibly matching TRBD1 (6 bases). Sample: CD4+ T cells sorted from blood, taken at week 4, from a patient treated with tofacitinib. This clonotype originated in a human donor with alopecia areata. Here the CDR3 reads CSVEAQGISNIQYF. CDR3 nucleotides: TGCAGCGTTGAAGCACAGGGAATAAGTAACATTCAGTACTTC.